The table lists the clone carrying this T cell receptor (beta chain) with a count of one. Its matching antigen is unknown. RNA transcripts gave rise to amplified TCR beta CDR3 regions. TCR CDR3 underwent first-round RT-PCR with the HTBI primer set. TCRdb passed the multiplex PCR reads through MiXCR, listing each CDR3 protein once. Among over 650,000 distinct CDR3 sequences, 45% were seen once, and the ten largest hold under 8.5%. These data are taken from a study of T cells in Graves' hyperthyroidism and ophthalmopathy. Study observations and caveats: Stable hyperthyroidism was told apart from ophthalmopathy by a model built on 13 V-J features. Most expanded thyroid clonotypes above 0.001 recurred in blood.

This CDR3 spans 14 amino acids. Germline-derived CDR1 and CDR2 are MGHDK and SYGVNS. V dropped 2 bases and J dropped 6 bases, with 13 bases sitting between them. Patients were excluded because of uncontrolled infection, other autoimmune disease, pregnancy or lactation. Clinical symptoms, serum thyroxine, TRAb, thyroid ultrasound and orbital computed tomography established diagnosis. Sequencing was carried out using peripheral blood or thyroid tissue (not recorded which). This clonotype was obtained from an adult man with Graves' disease, either hyperthyroidism or ophthalmopathy (not recorded which). The genes are TRBV25-1 and TRBJ1-2; tentative D call: TRBD1 (6 bases). The CDR3 sequence is CASSEGQGRNGYTF. CDR3 DNA sequence: TGTGCCAGCAGTGAAGGGCAGGGGAGGAATGGCTACACCTTC.